These 16 T cell receptor beta chains were all obtained from the same sample, sequenced in a study of CD8 T cells in ankylosing spondylitis. TCRdb fed the 5' RACE reads into MiXCR, producing one record per CDR3 protein. The sample yields 160,000 or so distinct CDR3 sequences, 9.8% seen once. The sequencing sample was made of blood, either unsorted or a sorted T cell fraction (not recorded which). The origin of the receptors is a female donor with ankylosing spondylitis or in good health (not recorded which).

There are many counts of this clonotype. The chain recombines TRBV7-6 with TRBJ2-3; TRBD2 matches 11 bases. V shed 1 base and J 2 bases; nucleotides not matched to a gene: 5. Germline CDR1 is SGHVS and CDR2 is FNYEAQ. The CDR3 contains 17 residues. Here the CDR3 reads CASSLEVAGGPTDTQYF. The CDR3 DNA sequence: TGTGCCAGCAGCTTAGAGGTAGCGGGAGGGCCCACAGATACGCAGTATTTT.

This clonotype was observed at least ten times. The chain employs TRBV12-3 or TRBV12-4 and TRBJ1-2; TRBD1 is a possible D gene (6 bases). The CDR3 runs to 17 residues. V shed 2 bases and J shed 6 bases, with 22 bases lying between them. The CDR3, as DNA: TGTGCCAGCAGTTTAACCCCCACAGGGTTGGGGTACGATGGCTACACCTTC. Its protein product is CASSLTPTGLGYDGYTF.

The chain has TRBV4-3 and TRBJ1-4; a possible D gene is TRBD1 (5 bases). V lost 0 bases, J lost 2 bases, and 13 bases lay in between. The germline V gene has CDR1 LGHNA and CDR2 YSLEER. The CDR3 extends over 17 amino acids. The CDR3: CASSQDEGLTTNEKLFF. The CDR3 DNA is TGCGCCAGCAGCCAAGATGAGGGACTGACTACTAATGAAAAACTGTTTTTT.

The sample holds many counts of this clonotype. The chain carries TRBV12-3 or TRBV12-4 and TRBJ1-1; D unclear. This CDR3 is 15 amino acids long. V lost 5 bases, J lost 1 base, and 14 bases lay in between. The CDR3 region has the DNA TGTGCCAGCAGTCCGCCTACCTTGGGGAACACTGAAGCTTTCTTT. Amino acids: CASSPPTLGNTEAFF.

This clonotype appeared a few times. The V call is TRBV20-1, the J call TRBJ2-1, with 8 bases matching TRBD1. The CDR3 covers 15 residues. Germline CDR1 is DFQATT and CDR2 is SNEGSKA (reference sequence). The J segment lost 0 bases and the V segment lost 6 bases, leaving 7 bases of the junction unmatched. CDR3 coding DNA: TGCAGTGCCAGGGGGCGGGGATACTCCTACAATGAGCAGTTCTTC. It specifies CSARGRGYSYNEQFF.

The rearrangement uses TRBV20-1 and TRBJ1-6; 11 nucleotides line up with TRBD1. The CDR3 spans 14 residues. Germline V gives CDR1 DFQATT, CDR2 SNEGSKA (reference sequence). The junction had 4 bases not matched to a gene; V was cut back by 5 bases and J by 7 bases. The DNA of the CDR3 is TGCAGTGCTCGGACAGGGGGCGCGAATTCACCCCTCCACTTT. Protein: CSARTGGANSPLHF.

There are many counts of this clonotype. The rearrangement uses TRBV11-1 and TRBJ2-2; D might be TRBD1 or TRBD2, each matching 6 bases. The germline V gene has CDR1 SGHAT and CDR2 FQDESV (reference sequence). The CDR3 is made up of 19 amino acids. Trimming pared 1 base from V and 5 bases from J, leaving 23 bases between. The CDR3 nucleotides are TGTGCCAGCAGCTTAGACCACCAGCGCCCCCAGGGGAGGACCGGGGAGCTGTTTTTT. Its translation is CASSLDHQRPQGRTGELFF.

This chain joins TRBV12-3 or TRBV12-4 and TRBJ2-2; 7 nucleotides align to TRBD1. The ends lost 7 bases at V and 5 bases at J; junction bases unmatched: 13. This CDR3 region has 16 residues. DNA for the CDR3: TGTGCCAGCACGAACCCCGGGACAGTACGTACCGGGGAGCTGTTTTTT. Amino acid sequence: CASTNPGTVRTGELFF.

The rearrangement links TRBV24-1 to TRBJ2-1; 13 bases are shared with TRBD2. The CDR3 has 16 residues. Germline lookup yields CDR1 KGHDR and CDR2 SFDVKD. With V trimmed by 5 bases and J by 1 base, 1 base remained unmatched. The CDR3 DNA reads TGTGCCACCAGTGCGGGACTAGCGGGGTCCTACAATGAGCAGTTCTTC. Translated, it gives CATSAGLAGSYNEQFF.

This rearrangement joins TRBV6-5 to TRBJ2-5; maybe TRBD2 (5 bases). The CDR3 has 15 amino acids. V was clipped by 0 bases and J by 2 bases, with 10 bases between them. Germline CDR1 MNHEY, CDR2 SVGAGI. CDR3 sequence (DNA): TGTGCCAGCAGTTACTCGAGCGGTACTCAAGAGACCCAGTACTTC. It specifies CASSYSSGTQETQYF.

This clonotype was observed a handful of times. The junction shows a germline mismatch at one end, possibly a read error. The genes are TRBV11-2 and TRBJ2-1; D gene unclear. The CDR3 runs to 15 residues. Germline V gene sequence: CDR1 SGHAT, CDR2 FQNNGV. CDR3 nucleotide sequence: TGTGCCAGCAACTTAGCACCGAGCTCCTACAATGAGCAGTTCTTC. Translating it yields CASNLAPSSYNEQFF.

This clonotype has more than one count but fewer than ten. The rearrangement joins TRBV20-1 to TRBJ2-4, with 7 bases fitting TRBD1. With V trimmed by 3 bases and J by 8 bases, 13 bases remained unmatched. Per the germline V gene, CDR1 is DFQATT and CDR2 is SNEGSKA (reference sequence). The CDR3 is 15 amino acids. Here the CDR3 DNA reads TGCAGTGCTAGCAGCTACAGGGGTCGAGGGGACATTCAGTACTTC. Residues: CSASSYRGRGDIQYF.

The chain recombines TRBV4-1 with TRBJ1-4; tentatively, D is TRBD1 (5 bases). With 0 bases removed from V and 8 bases from J, the gap between germline ends came to 13 bases. This CDR3 is built from 15 residues. Germline CDR1 reads MGHRA; CDR2 reads YSYEKL. The CDR3 nucleotides are TGCGCCAGCAGCCAAGAGGGCAGGGAGGGCGAAAAACTGTTTTTT. It specifies CASSQEGREGEKLFF.

This clonotype was counted only a few times. The chain carries TRBV5-6 and TRBJ2-7; no clear D gene. There are 13 residues in the CDR3. Trimming cost V 4 bases and J 3 bases, with 11 bases left between them. Per germline, CDR1 SGHDT and CDR2 YYEEEE. DNA for the CDR3: TGTGCCAGCAGCGCGGAAGCCAGCTACGAGCAGTACTTC. Amino acid sequence: CASSAEASYEQYF.

The rearrangement joins TRBV6-2 or TRBV6-3 to TRBJ2-2, with D unclear. The ends were cut back, 7 bases at V and 6 bases at J, with 6 bases in the middle. Germline lookup yields CDR1 MNHEY and CDR2 SVGEGT. The CDR3 is 11 residues long. CDR3: CASTKAGELFF. The CDR3 region has the DNA TGTGCCAGCACTAAAGCCGGGGAGCTGTTTTTT.

The V and J genes are TRBV5-1 and TRBJ2-1, with 10 nucleotides matching TRBD2. Germline CDR1 reads SGHRS; CDR2 reads YFSETQ. V was pared by 2 bases and J by 4 bases, with 6 bases of the junction left unmatched. The CDR3 contains 16 residues. The CDR3 DNA reads TGCGCCAGCAGCTTTGTTCTAGCGGGAGTATACAATGAGCAGTTCTTC. Translated, it gives CASSFVLAGVYNEQFF. The whole variable domain, filled in from reference TRBV5-1 and TRBJ2-1, reads KAGVTQTPRYLIKTRGQQVTLSCSPISGHRSVSWYQQTPGQGLQFLFEYFSETQRNKGNFPGRFSGRQFSNSRSEMNVSTLELGDSALYLCASSFVLAGVYNEQFFGPGTRLTVL.